Here is one TCR beta chain with its context. The antigen is not known. The data belong to a study of cytomegalovirus exposure and HLA in healthy donors. The PCR ran on 60 Vbeta and 13 Jbeta primers. Profiling relied on immunoSEQ multiplex PCR, and the TCRdb table lists in-frame clones only, not all of them. The profile shows around 280,000 clones, about 87% of them singletons. While unrecorded immune exposures were likely, the donors were nominally healthy when sampled. Study-wide results and caveats: The listing of some 170 TCR beta chains classed them as cytomegalovirus-associated.

This TCR was recovered from a woman aged 18-29 years in good health and CMV-seronegative. Source material: PBMCs.

CDR3 sequence reads: CASSDWDRGIGANVLTF. CDR3 in DNA: TGTGCCAGCAGTGACTGGGACAGGGGGATCGGGGCCAACGTCCTGACTTTC. The genes are TRBV25-1 and TRBJ2-6, with TRBD1 identical over 11 bases. Germline-derived CDR1 and CDR2 are MGHDK and SYGVNS. CDR3 length: 17 residues. V trimming: 3 bases; J trimming: 4 bases; junction bases outside the gene matches: 5.